The sequence of this T cell receptor beta chain was determined in a study of blood T cell repertoires in COVID-19. This table comes from immunoSEQ multiplex PCR, and its TCRdb copy is limited to in-frame clones, with some not included. The sample carries about 90,000 clones, 80% recorded once. Germline CDR1 LGHNA, CDR2 YSLEER. The J segment lost 5 bases and the V segment lost 0 bases, leaving 1 base of the junction unmatched. This CDR3 region has 15 residues. The receptor was isolated from a woman aged 70 to 79 with acute or convalescent COVID-19. Sequencing was carried out using peripheral blood. This rearrangement joins TRBV4-3 to TRBJ2-7; TRBD2 agrees at 13 bases. CDR3 nucleotide sequence: TGCGCCAGCAGCCAAGATACTAGCGGGGGGGACGAGCAGTACTTC. Its translation is CASSQDTSGGDEQYF.